The following is a T cell receptor beta chain sequence with its context. Alongside a J-beta primer mix, a sample-barcoded 5' primer served in a second PCR lasting about 7 to 12 cycles. Using its own MiXCR run on the 5' RACE reads, TCRdb lists one record per CDR3 protein. The top ten clones hold about 4% of a sample with 1.4 million or so distinct CDR3 sequences, approximately 43% of them seen once. The data were obtained in a study of blood T cells in healthy people across ages. V was clipped by 2 bases and J by 3 bases, with 14 bases between them. The CDR3 has 15 residues. The germline gives CDR1 DFQATT, CDR2 SNEGSKA (reference sequence).

Sequenced sample: blood. The chain recombines TRBV20-1 with TRBJ1-5, with D perhaps TRBD1 (6 bases). The clonotype was recovered from a woman under 30 in good health. The chain's CDR3 is CSARRGARDNQPQHF. The CDR3 DNA is TGCAGTGCTAGACGGGGGGCGCGGGACAATCAGCCCCAGCATTTT.